Given below is one T cell receptor (beta chain) in context. The antigen remains unidentified. Assay used: immunoSEQ multiplex PCR; TCRdb lists only in-frame clones, some missing. The sample has some 2 million clones; 85% to 95% are singletons. These data are taken from a study of shared clonotypes between healthy human individuals. On the study more broadly: Per-donor plates numbered three CD4 naive, three CD4 memory, two CD8 naive and one CD8 memory.

Naive CD4+ cells were CD45RA-selected; the remaining cells were memory. Study results and caveats: Read depth was anticipated to influence clonotype sharing among donors. Specimens sampled were limited to blood, with tissue repertoires likely differing.

This CDR3 has 14 residues. Trimming pared 5 bases from V and 1 base from J, leaving 11 bases between. The germline V gene encodes CDR1 LGHNT and CDR2 FRNRAP. Sequencing used naive CD4+ T cells sorted from blood. Subset in this sample: CD45RA+ positively selected. The receptor's source is a man younger than 35 in good health. V and J are TRBV12-5 and TRBJ2-5; weak D call: TRBD1 (6 bases). CDR3: CASGPGQFQETQYF. The CDR3 nucleotides are TGTGCTAGTGGTCCCGGACAGTTCCAAGAGACCCAGTACTTC.